Listed below are T cell receptor beta chains from one sample, sequenced in a study of OX40 agonist ivuxolimab in advanced cancers. Sequenced by immunoSEQ multiplex PCR; TCRdb stores in-frame clones only, minus some. This sample has tens of thousands of clones, with over 75% found just once. The specimen comprised CD4+ or CD8+ T cells sorted from blood, sampled in a trial of the OX40 agonist ivuxolimab. Receptor source: an adult with an advanced solid tumor such as melanoma, head and neck, liver or kidney cancer. Each CDR3 is given with its conserved first and last residue. Fields, in order: V gene, clone size, D gene, J gene, CDR3 DNA, CDR3 protein. The D gene is left open where the match is weak. Size values are once, few and many counts, or a class for expanded clones, and some rows have none.

V gene: TRBV5-1; clone size: .; D gene: .; J gene: TRBJ2-1; CDR3 DNA: TGCGCCAGCAGCTTGGAACAGGCCTGGTTCTTC; CDR3 protein: CASSLEQAWFF
V gene: TRBV6-4; clone size: .; D gene: TRBD1; J gene: TRBJ2-3; CDR3 DNA: TGTGCCAGCAGTCCGGGACAGGGGCGCACAGATACGCAGTATTTT; CDR3 protein: CASSPGQGRTDTQYF
V gene: TRBV11-3; clone size: .; D gene: TRBD1; J gene: TRBJ2-3; CDR3 DNA: TGTGCCAGCAGCGTAACAGGGGGGACAGATACGCAGTATTTT; CDR3 protein: CASSVTGGTDTQYF
V gene: TRBV10-2; clone size: .; D gene: .; J gene: TRBJ1-5; CDR3 DNA: TGCGCCAGCAGTGAGGGGGGGCCTAATCAGCCCCAGCATTTT; CDR3 protein: CASSEGGPNQPQHF
V gene: TRBV6-1; clone size: .; D gene: .; J gene: TRBJ2-3; CDR3 DNA: TGTGCCAGCAGACGCGGAGCTACGGCAGATACGCAGTATTTT; CDR3 protein: CASRRGATADTQYF
V gene: TRBV7-9; clone size: .; D gene: .; J gene: TRBJ2-3; CDR3 DNA: TGTGCCAGCAGCTTAACCAGCGGCTCAGATACGCAGTATTTT; CDR3 protein: CASSLTSGSDTQYF
V gene: TRBV5-6; clone size: .; D gene: TRBD2; J gene: TRBJ2-7; CDR3 DNA: TGTGCCAGCAGGGGAGGGTCCTACGAGCAGTACTTC; CDR3 protein: CASRGGSYEQYF
V gene: TRBV10-3; clone size: .; D gene: .; J gene: TRBJ1-6; CDR3 DNA: TGTGCCATCAGCGCCGGGGGGGGTTCACCCCTCCACTTT; CDR3 protein: CAISAGGGSPLHF
V gene: TRBV7-2; clone size: once; D gene: TRBD2; J gene: TRBJ2-7; CDR3 DNA: TGTGCCAGCAGCTTGGACCTGGCTAGCGGGATCTCCTACGAGCAGTACTTC; CDR3 protein: CASSLDLASGISYEQYF
V gene: TRBV7-9; clone size: .; D gene: TRBD1; J gene: TRBJ2-7; CDR3 DNA: TGTGCCAGCACCTTGTCCGGGGACAGATACGAGCAGTACTTC; CDR3 protein: CASTLSGDRYEQYF
V gene: TRBV7-9; clone size: .; D gene: .; J gene: TRBJ2-2; CDR3 DNA: TGTGCCAGCAGCTTGGGACCCCCTCCGGCCGGGGAGCTGTTTTTT; CDR3 protein: CASSLGPPPAGELFF
V gene: TRBV7-2; clone size: .; D gene: .; J gene: TRBJ1-1; CDR3 DNA: TGTGCCAGCAGCTTAGTATTGATGAACACTGAAGCTTTCTTT; CDR3 protein: CASSLVLMNTEAFF
V gene: TRBV4-3; clone size: .; D gene: .; J gene: TRBJ1-2; CDR3 DNA: TGCGCCAGCAGCCAAGAGGGTCAGGGGAACTATGGCTACACCTTC; CDR3 protein: CASSQEGQGNYGYTF
V gene: TRBV6-5; clone size: few; D gene: .; J gene: TRBJ2-5; CDR3 DNA: TGTGCCAGCAGAAAGTCCCTTACAGAGACCCAGTACTTC; CDR3 protein: CASRKSLTETQYF
V gene: TRBV6-1; clone size: .; D gene: TRBD2; J gene: TRBJ2-7; CDR3 DNA: TGCGCCAGCAGTGAGATGACAGGATGGCTAGCGGGCGACGAGCAGTACTTC; CDR3 protein: CASSEMTGWLAGDEQYF
V gene: TRBV4-1; clone size: .; D gene: TRBD2; J gene: TRBJ2-1; CDR3 DNA: TGCGCCAGCAGCCGCGGGACTAGCGGGGACTCCTACAATGAGCAGTTCTTC; CDR3 protein: CASSRGTSGDSYNEQFF
V gene: TRBV10-1; clone size: medium-sized; D gene: .; J gene: TRBJ2-7; CDR3 DNA: TGCGCCAGCAGAAAACCCGGGACGAGGCTGGGAGAGCAGTACTTC; CDR3 protein: CASRKPGTRLGEQYF
V gene: TRBV5-1; clone size: .; D gene: .; J gene: TRBJ1-1; CDR3 DNA: TGCGCCAGCAGCCCTGGGACACCGATGAACACTGAAGCTTTCTTT; CDR3 protein: CASSPGTPMNTEAFF
V gene: TRBV5-1; clone size: .; D gene: .; J gene: TRBJ1-1; CDR3 DNA: TGCGCCAGCAGCTTGGTCCGCGGCCTTCAAACGGAAGCTTTCTTT; CDR3 protein: CASSLVRGLQTEAFF
V gene: TRBV2; clone size: .; D gene: TRBD2; J gene: TRBJ2-7; CDR3 DNA: TGTGCCAGCAATATCAACCTAGCGGGAGTCTCCTACGAGCAGTACTTC; CDR3 protein: CASNINLAGVSYEQYF
V gene: TRBV7-8; clone size: .; D gene: TRBD1; J gene: TRBJ2-7; CDR3 DNA: TGTGCCAGCAGCGGACAGGGCAGCTCCTACGAGCAGTACTTC; CDR3 protein: CASSGQGSSYEQYF
V gene: TRBV13; clone size: .; D gene: TRBD2; J gene: TRBJ2-7; CDR3 DNA: TGTGCCAGCAGCTTCTCTATATACGGGCTAGCGGGAGGTACAGTCTCCTACGAGCAGTACTTC; CDR3 protein: CASSFSIYGLAGGTVSYEQYF
V gene: TRBV7-9; clone size: .; D gene: TRBD2; J gene: TRBJ2-7; CDR3 DNA: TGTGCCAGCAGCTTAAGCGGGACCTCCTACGAGCAGTACTTC; CDR3 protein: CASSLSGTSYEQYF
V gene: TRBV4-1; clone size: .; D gene: TRBD2; J gene: TRBJ2-1; CDR3 DNA: TGCGCCAGCAGCCATAGCTGGACTAGCGGAAGCTCCTACAATGAGCAGTTCTTC; CDR3 protein: CASSHSWTSGSSYNEQFF
V gene: TRBV19; clone size: once; D gene: TRBD2; J gene: TRBJ2-1; CDR3 DNA: TGTGCCAGTAGTGCTAGCGGGAGGGGTTCTGTGACTGAGCAGTTCTTC; CDR3 protein: CASSASGRGSVTEQFF
V gene: TRBV19; clone size: few; D gene: TRBD2; J gene: TRBJ2-1; CDR3 DNA: TGTGCCAGTAGTAGATGGACTAGCGGGGGGGTTGAAAATGAGCAGTTCTTC; CDR3 protein: CASSRWTSGGVENEQFF
V gene: TRBV9; clone size: .; D gene: .; J gene: TRBJ2-7; CDR3 DNA: TGTGCCAGCAGCGTAGAGGTCGGTTTCCTCTACGAGCAGTACTTC; CDR3 protein: CASSVEVGFLYEQYF
V gene: TRBV30; clone size: .; D gene: .; J gene: TRBJ1-1; CDR3 DNA: TGTGCCTGGGACGCGAACACTGAAGCTTTCTTT; CDR3 protein: CAWDANTEAFF
V gene: TRBV7-3; clone size: .; D gene: .; J gene: TRBJ2-5; CDR3 DNA: TGTGCCAGCAGCTTGACGGCGGGGGAGACCCAGTACTTC; CDR3 protein: CASSLTAGETQYF
V gene: TRBV4-2; clone size: .; D gene: TRBD2; J gene: TRBJ2-5; CDR3 DNA: TGTGCCAGCAGCCAAGAAGGACTAGCGGGGCAAGAGACCCAGTACTTC; CDR3 protein: CASSQEGLAGQETQYF
V gene: TRBV19; clone size: .; D gene: .; J gene: TRBJ2-3; CDR3 DNA: TGTGCCAGTAGTGTAGGACAGCCGGGATCCACAGATACGCAGTATTTT; CDR3 protein: CASSVGQPGSTDTQYF
V gene: TRBV9; clone size: .; D gene: .; J gene: TRBJ2-7; CDR3 DNA: TGTGCCAGCAGCACTGGGTACGAGCAGTACTTC; CDR3 protein: CASSTGYEQYF
V gene: TRBV5-4; clone size: .; D gene: .; J gene: TRBJ2-2; CDR3 DNA: TGTGCCAGCAGCCGAGATTCAGTCACCGGGGAGCTGTTTTTT; CDR3 protein: CASSRDSVTGELFF
V gene: TRBV7-8; clone size: .; D gene: .; J gene: TRBJ2-2; CDR3 DNA: TGTGCCAGCACCTACCCCGACACCGGGGAGCTGTTTTTT; CDR3 protein: CASTYPDTGELFF